This T cell receptor (beta chain) emerged from a study of T cells in localized non-small cell lung cancer. CDR1 MNHEY and CDR2 SMNVEV come from the germline V gene (reference sequence). The trim removed 4 bases at V and 8 bases at J, leaving 6 bases unmatched. The CDR3 length is 13 residues. The assay was immunoSEQ multiplex PCR, and TCRdb's table has in-frame clones only and misses some. The data contain approximately 33,000 clones, roughly nine tenths of them singletons. The source was peripheral blood, collected before any cancer treatment. The V call is TRBV27, the J call TRBJ1-2, with TRBD1 matching 8 bases. The sequence derives from a woman aged 35 to 69 with stage I lung adenocarcinoma. CDR3 in amino acids: CASSSGGARGYTF. The CDR3 DNA reads as TGTGCCAGCAGTTCAGGGGGCGCCAGGGGCTACACCTTC.